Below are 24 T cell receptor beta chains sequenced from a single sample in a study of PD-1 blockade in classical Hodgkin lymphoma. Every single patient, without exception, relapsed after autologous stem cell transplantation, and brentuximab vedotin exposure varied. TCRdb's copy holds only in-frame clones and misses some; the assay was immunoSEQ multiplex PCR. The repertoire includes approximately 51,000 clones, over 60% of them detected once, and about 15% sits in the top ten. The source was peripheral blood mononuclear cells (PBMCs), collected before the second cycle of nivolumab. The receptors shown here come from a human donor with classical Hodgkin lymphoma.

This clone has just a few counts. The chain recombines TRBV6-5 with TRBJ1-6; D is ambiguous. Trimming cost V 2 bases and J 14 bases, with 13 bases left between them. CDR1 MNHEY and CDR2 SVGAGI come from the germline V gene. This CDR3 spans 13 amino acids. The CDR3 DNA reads TGTGCCAGCAGTTACCGGCGGCGGGAGACCCTCCACTTT. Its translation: CASSYRRRETLHF.

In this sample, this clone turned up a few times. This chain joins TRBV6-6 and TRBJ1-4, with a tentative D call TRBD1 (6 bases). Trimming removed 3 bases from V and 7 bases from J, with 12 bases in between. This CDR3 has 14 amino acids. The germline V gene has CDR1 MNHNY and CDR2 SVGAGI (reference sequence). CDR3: CASSYTGFSEKLFF. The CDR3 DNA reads TGTGCCAGCAGTTATACAGGGTTTAGTGAAAAACTGTTTTTT.

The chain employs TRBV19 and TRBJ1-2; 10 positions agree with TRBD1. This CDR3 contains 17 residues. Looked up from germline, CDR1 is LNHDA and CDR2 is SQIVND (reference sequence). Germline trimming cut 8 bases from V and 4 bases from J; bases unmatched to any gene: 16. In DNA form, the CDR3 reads TGTGCCAGTCAAACCACGGTCCCGGGACAGGGGATCTATGGCTACACCTTC. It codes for CASQTTVPGQGIYGYTF.

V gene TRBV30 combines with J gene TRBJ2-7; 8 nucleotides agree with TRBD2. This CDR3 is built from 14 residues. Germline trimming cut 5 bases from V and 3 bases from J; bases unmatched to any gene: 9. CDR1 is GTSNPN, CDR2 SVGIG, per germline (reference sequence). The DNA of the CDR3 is TGTGCCTGGTCTCTAAGTAGCGGGAACTACGAGCAGTACTTC. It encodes CAWSLSSGNYEQYF.

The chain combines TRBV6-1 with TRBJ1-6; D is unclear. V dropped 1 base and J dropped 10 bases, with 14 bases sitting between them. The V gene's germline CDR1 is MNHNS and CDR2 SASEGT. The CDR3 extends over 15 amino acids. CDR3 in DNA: TGTGCCAGCAGTGAAGTCTCGCAGCTTGGATCACCCCTCCACTTT. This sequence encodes CASSEVSQLGSPLHF.

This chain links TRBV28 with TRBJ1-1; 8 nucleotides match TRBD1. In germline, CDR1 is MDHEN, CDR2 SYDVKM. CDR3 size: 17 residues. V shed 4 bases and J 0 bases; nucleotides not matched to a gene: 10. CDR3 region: CASSSLRDRNMNTEAFF. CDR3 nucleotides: TGTGCCAGCAGTTCCCTCCGGGACAGGAACATGAACACTGAAGCTTTCTTT.

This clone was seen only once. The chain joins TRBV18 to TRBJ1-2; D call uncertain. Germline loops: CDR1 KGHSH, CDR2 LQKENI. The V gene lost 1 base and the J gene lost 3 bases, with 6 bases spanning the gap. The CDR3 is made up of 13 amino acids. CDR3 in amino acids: CASSPQQYYGYTF. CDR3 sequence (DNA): TGTGCCAGCTCACCACAACAGTACTATGGCTACACCTTC.

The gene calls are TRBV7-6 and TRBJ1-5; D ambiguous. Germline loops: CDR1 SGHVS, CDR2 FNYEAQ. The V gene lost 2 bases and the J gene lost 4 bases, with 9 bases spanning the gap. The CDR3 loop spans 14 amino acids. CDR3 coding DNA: TGTGCCAGCAGCTTAAAGCTCGGAAATCAGCCCCAGCATTTT. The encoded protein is CASSLKLGNQPQHF.

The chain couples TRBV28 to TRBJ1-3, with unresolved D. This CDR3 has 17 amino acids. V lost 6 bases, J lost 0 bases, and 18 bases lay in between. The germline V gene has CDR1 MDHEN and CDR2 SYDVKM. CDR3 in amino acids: CASSGLANLYSGNTIYF. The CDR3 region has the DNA TGTGCCAGCAGCGGCCTCGCCAACCTCTACTCTGGAAACACCATATATTTT.

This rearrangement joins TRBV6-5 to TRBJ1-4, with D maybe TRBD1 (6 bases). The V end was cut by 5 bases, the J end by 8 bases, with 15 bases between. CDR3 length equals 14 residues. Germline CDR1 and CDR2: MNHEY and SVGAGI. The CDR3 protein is CASSTQGVQEKLFF. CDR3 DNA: TGTGCCAGCAGTACACAGGGTGTTCAGGAAAAACTGTTTTTT.

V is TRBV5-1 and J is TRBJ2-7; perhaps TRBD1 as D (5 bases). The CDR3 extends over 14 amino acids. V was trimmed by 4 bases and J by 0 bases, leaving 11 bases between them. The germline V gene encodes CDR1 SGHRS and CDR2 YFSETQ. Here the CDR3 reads CASSQRQSSYEQYF. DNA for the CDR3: TGCGCCAGCAGCCAAAGACAGAGCTCCTACGAGCAGTACTTC. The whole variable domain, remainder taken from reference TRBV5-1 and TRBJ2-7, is KAGVTQTPRYLIKTRGQQVTLSCSPISGHRSVSWYQQTPGQGLQFLFEYFSETQRNKGNFPGRFSGRQFSNSRSEMNVSTLELGDSALYLCASSQRQSSYEQYFGPGTRLTVT.

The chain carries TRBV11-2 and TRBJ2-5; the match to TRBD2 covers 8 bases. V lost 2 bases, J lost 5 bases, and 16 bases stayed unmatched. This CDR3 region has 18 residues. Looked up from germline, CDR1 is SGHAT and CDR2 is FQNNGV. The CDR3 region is CASSLQGLTGGPRETQYF. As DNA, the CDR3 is TGTGCCAGCAGCTTACAGGGCCTTACGGGAGGGCCGCGGGAGACCCAGTACTTC.

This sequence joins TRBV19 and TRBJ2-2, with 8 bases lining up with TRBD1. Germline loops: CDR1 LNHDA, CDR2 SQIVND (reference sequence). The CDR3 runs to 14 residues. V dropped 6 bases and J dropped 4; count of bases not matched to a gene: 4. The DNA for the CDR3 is TGTGCCAGTAGGACTACAGGGGGCACCGGGGAGCTGTTTTTT. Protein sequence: CASRTTGGTGELFF.

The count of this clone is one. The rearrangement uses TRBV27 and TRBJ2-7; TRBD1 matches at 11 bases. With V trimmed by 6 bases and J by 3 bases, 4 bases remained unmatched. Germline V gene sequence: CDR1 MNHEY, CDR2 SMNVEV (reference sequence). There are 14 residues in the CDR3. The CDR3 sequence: CASRGTGGDYEQYF. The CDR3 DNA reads TGTGCCAGCAGGGGGACAGGGGGTGACTACGAGCAGTACTTC.

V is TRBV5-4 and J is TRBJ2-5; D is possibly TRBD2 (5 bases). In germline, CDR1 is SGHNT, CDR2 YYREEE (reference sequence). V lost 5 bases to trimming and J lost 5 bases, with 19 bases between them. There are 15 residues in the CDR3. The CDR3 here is CASSPNEGRRETQYF. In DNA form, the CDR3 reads TGTGCCAGCAGTCCTAATGAGGGCCGCCGGGAGACCCAGTACTTC.

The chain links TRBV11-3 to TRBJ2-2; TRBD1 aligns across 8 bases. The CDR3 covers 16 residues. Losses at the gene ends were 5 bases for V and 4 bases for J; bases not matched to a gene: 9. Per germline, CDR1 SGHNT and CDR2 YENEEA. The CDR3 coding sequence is TGTGCCAGCAGCCCGAGACAGGGGTCGGGCACCGGGGAGCTGTTTTTT. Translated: CASSPRQGSGTGELFF.

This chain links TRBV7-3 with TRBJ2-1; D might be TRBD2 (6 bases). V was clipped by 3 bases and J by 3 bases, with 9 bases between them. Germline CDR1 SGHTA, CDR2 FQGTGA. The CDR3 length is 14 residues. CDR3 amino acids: CASSFGGDYNEQFF. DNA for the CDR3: TGTGCCAGCAGCTTCGGCGGGGACTACAATGAGCAGTTCTTC.

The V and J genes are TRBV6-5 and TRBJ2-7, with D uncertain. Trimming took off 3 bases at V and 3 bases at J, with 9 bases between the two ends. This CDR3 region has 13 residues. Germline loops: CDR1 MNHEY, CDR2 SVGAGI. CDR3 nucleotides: TGTGCCAGCAGTTATTCAGCCAACTACGAGCAGTACTTC. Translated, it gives CASSYSANYEQYF.

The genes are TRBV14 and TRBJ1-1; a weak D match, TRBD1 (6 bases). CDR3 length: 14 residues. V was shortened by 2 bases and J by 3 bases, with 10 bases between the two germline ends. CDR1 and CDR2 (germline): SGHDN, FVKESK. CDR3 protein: CASSQNTGYTEAFF. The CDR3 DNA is TGTGCCAGCAGCCAAAATACAGGGTACACTGAAGCTTTCTTT.

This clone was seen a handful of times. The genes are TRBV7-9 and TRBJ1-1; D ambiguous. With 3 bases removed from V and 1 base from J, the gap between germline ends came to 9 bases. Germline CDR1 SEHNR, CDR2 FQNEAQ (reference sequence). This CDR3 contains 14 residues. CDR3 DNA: TGTGCCAGCAGCTTCCCTTTCTCGAACACTGAAGCTTTCTTT. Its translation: CASSFPFSNTEAFF.

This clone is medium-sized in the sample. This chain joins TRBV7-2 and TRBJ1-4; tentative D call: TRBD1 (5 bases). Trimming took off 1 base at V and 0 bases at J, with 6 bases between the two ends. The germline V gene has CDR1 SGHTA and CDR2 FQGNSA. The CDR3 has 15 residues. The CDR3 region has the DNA TGTGCCAGCAGCTTAGTAGGGGCAACTAATGAAAAACTGTTTTTT. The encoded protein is CASSLVGATNEKLFF.

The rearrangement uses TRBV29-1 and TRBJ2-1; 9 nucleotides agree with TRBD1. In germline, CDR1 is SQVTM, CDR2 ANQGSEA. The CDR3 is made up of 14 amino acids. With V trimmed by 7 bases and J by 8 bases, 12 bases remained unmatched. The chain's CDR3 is CSGDLTGGVDEQFF. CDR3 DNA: TGCAGCGGCGACCTGACAGGGGGGGTCGATGAGCAGTTCTTC.

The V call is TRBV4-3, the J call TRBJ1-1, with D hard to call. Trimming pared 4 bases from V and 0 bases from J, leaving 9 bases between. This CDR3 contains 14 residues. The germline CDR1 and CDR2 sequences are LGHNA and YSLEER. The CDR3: CASSRRLMNTEAFF. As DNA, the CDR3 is TGCGCCAGCAGCCGTAGGTTGATGAACACTGAAGCTTTCTTT.

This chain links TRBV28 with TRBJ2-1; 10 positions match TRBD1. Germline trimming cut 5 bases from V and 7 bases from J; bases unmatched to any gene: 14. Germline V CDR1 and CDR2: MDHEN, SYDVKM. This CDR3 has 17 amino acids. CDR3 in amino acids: CASSLPRGQGIKNEQFF. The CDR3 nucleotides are TGTGCCAGCAGTCTTCCCCGGGGACAGGGGATAAAAAATGAGCAGTTCTTC.